The 5 T cell receptor beta chains presented below share a single source sample, sequenced in a study of blood T cell repertoires in COVID-19. This table comes from immunoSEQ multiplex PCR, and its TCRdb copy is limited to in-frame clones, with some not included. The sample yields 140,000 or so clones, almost 85% seen once. Material: PBMCs or T cells enriched from blood (not recorded which). The receptors here all came from a woman aged 50 to 60 with acute COVID-19.

J is TRBJ2-1 and V is TRBV4-2, with 7 bases identical to TRBD1. The V gene's germline CDR1 is LGHNA and CDR2 YNFKEQ. J was trimmed by 5 bases and V by 2 bases; bases with no gene match: 3. This CDR3 is built from 14 residues. DNA for the CDR3: TGTGCCAGCAGCCAACCAGGGACAGACAATGAGCAGTTCTTC. Its translation is CASSQPGTDNEQFF.

The chain links TRBV6-2 or TRBV6-3 to TRBJ1-5; D is perhaps TRBD1 (5 bases). V lost 2 bases, J lost 0 bases, and 14 bases lay in between. The V gene's germline CDR1 is MNHEY and CDR2 SVGEGT. This CDR3 is built from 17 residues. The CDR3 nucleotides are TGTGCCAGCAGTTACGGGGCCGCAGCTTATAGCAATCAGCCCCAGCATTTT. It yields the protein CASSYGAAAYSNQPQHF.

The J gene is TRBJ1-1, the V gene TRBV9; the D gene is possibly TRBD1 (6 bases). CDR1 is SGDLS, CDR2 YYNGEE, per germline. The germline V and J ends were trimmed by 2 bases and 5 bases, with 16 bases remaining between them. The CDR3 is made up of 15 amino acids. CDR3 coding DNA: TGTGCCAGCAGCGTCGACCTTACAGGGAGAACTGAAGCTTTCTTT. This codes for CASSVDLTGRTEAFF.

The chain couples TRBV4-2 to TRBJ2-1, with 8 bases fitting TRBD2. The CDR3 extends over 14 amino acids. Germline V gene lookup returns CDR1 LGHNA and CDR2 YNFKEQ. Germline trimming cut 0 bases from V and 11 bases from J; bases unmatched to any gene: 6. CDR3 residues: CASSQDRTSSKQFF. Written as DNA, the CDR3 is TGTGCCAGCAGCCAAGATAGGACTAGCTCTAAGCAGTTCTTC.

The V and J genes are TRBV25-1 and TRBJ2-7; D possibly corresponds to TRBD1 (5 bases). The V and J ends lost 3 bases and 2 bases respectively, with 8 bases between them. Per the germline V gene, CDR1 is MGHDK and CDR2 is SYGVNS. The CDR3 contains 13 residues. The chain's CDR3 is CASSEAGPYEQYF. CDR3 sequence (DNA): TGTGCCAGCAGTGAGGCAGGGCCCTACGAGCAGTACTTC.